This T cell receptor (beta chain) was documented in a study of technical replicates of blood from four donors. Sequenced by immunoSEQ multiplex PCR; TCRdb stores in-frame clones only, minus some. The sample contains some 54,000 clones, around 93% of which appear only once. The CDR3 is 14 amino acids. CDR1 and CDR2 (germline): MNHEY, SMNVEV (reference sequence). Between the trimmed V and J ends, which lost 3 bases and 6 bases, there was a span of 9 bases. The receptor was derived from a human donor in good health. Some clones in this sample may be carry-over from other donors' samples. The J gene is TRBJ2-6, the V gene TRBV27, with no clear D. Sequencing was done on a sample of PBMCs. For the CDR3, the DNA is TGTGCCAGCAGTTTCACCAACTCGGCCAACGTCCTGACTTTC. It is translated as CASSFTNSANVLTF.